What follows are 12 T cell receptor beta chains derived from one specimen sequenced in a study. From the 5' RACE reads, TCRdb called clonotypes with MiXCR, one entry per CDR3 protein. Here the sample spans tens of thousands of distinct CDR3 sequences, around 20% being singletons. Treg sorting used a CD4+CD25+CD127-/low gate. Sample: Tregs sorted from blood. All receptors come from a female donor with breast cancer.

The chain recombines TRBV5-5 with TRBJ2-7, with 10 bases lining up with TRBD1. This CDR3 is built from 15 residues. The germline V gene has CDR1 SGHKS and CDR2 YYEKEE (reference sequence). Germline trimming cut 4 bases from V and 6 bases from J; bases unmatched to any gene: 10. The CDR3 here is CASSPWTGGGREQYF. Written as DNA, the CDR3 is TGTGCCAGCAGCCCGTGGACAGGGGGAGGGCGCGAGCAGTACTTC.

In its sample, this clonotype was seen many times. The V and J genes are TRBV10-3 and TRBJ1-2, with D possibly matching TRBD1 (6 bases). Trimming pared 3 bases from V and 3 bases from J, leaving 14 bases between. The V gene's germline CDR1 is ENHRY and CDR2 SYGVKD. The CDR3 consists of 15 residues. Here the CDR3 reads CAISDQTGLDYGYTF. The CDR3 nucleotides read TGTGCCATCAGTGACCAGACAGGTCTGGACTATGGCTACACCTTC.

This clonotype came up many times. The rearrangement links TRBV5-6 to TRBJ2-3; D ambiguous. Germline-derived CDR1 and CDR2 are SGHDT and YYEEEE. The CDR3 is 12 amino acids. V dropped 5 bases and J dropped 6 bases, with 10 bases sitting between them. The CDR3 coding sequence is TGTGCCAGCAGTCAGTTAACGGATACGCAGTATTTT. Amino acids: CASSQLTDTQYF. The full variable domain, with the rest looked up from reference TRBV5-6 and TRBJ2-3, is DAGVTQSPTHLIKTRGQQVTLRCSPKSGHDTVSWYQQALGQGPQFIFQYYEEEERQRGNFPDRFSGHQFPNYSSELNVNALLLGDSALYLCASSQLTDTQYFGPGTRLTVL.

This clonotype was found a few times. This chain joins TRBV29-1 and TRBJ1-2; 9 nucleotides agree with TRBD1. The V gene's germline CDR1 is SQVTM and CDR2 ANQGSEA. This CDR3 has 12 amino acids. J was trimmed by 8 bases and V by 7 bases; bases with no gene match: 8. This CDR3 reads CSAGTGMGGYTF. Here the CDR3 DNA reads TGCAGCGCAGGGACAGGGATGGGAGGCTACACCTTC.

This clonotype was counted ten times or more. The chain couples TRBV15 to TRBJ2-5; D might be TRBD2 (5 bases). Deletions cut 0 bases from V and 7 bases from J, with 12 bases between. The CDR3 has 14 amino acids. Per the germline V gene, CDR1 is LNHNV and CDR2 is YYDKDF (reference sequence). CDR3 in DNA: TGTGCCACCAGCAGAGAAGCGGAGCTTCGGACCCAGTACTTC. Residues: CATSREAELRTQYF.

The rearrangement uses TRBV10-3 and TRBJ2-2; 8 bases are a match to TRBD1. This CDR3 region has 14 residues. Germline V gene data show CDR1 as ENHRY and CDR2 as SYGVKD. The V segment lost 7 bases and the J segment 4 bases; nucleotides outside the gene matches: 5. CDR3 in amino acids: CAIMGRGPTGELFF. In DNA, the CDR3 is TGTGCCATCATGGGCAGGGGGCCCACCGGGGAGCTGTTTTTT.

The chain employs TRBV20-1 and TRBJ2-7; 9 bases agree with TRBD2. Germline CDR1 is DFQATT and CDR2 is SNEGSKA (reference sequence). The CDR3 runs 18 residues. The V segment lost 1 base and the J segment 2 bases; nucleotides outside the gene matches: 15. CDR3 DNA sequence: TGCAGTGCTAGAGGGACTAGCGTCCCAGATGGGCAACCCTACGAGCAGTACTTC. Its translation is CSARGTSVPDGQPYEQYF.

CDR3 amino acids: CASSGGLDETQYF. CDR3 DNA sequence: TGTGCCAGCAGCGGCGGACTAGATGAGACCCAGTACTTC. The V gene is TRBV9, the J gene TRBJ2-5, with 7 bases identical to TRBD2. CDR3 length: 13 amino acids. Per the germline V gene, CDR1 is SGDLS and CDR2 is YYNGEE. V gave up 3 bases and J gave up 5 bases; unmatched junction bases: 4.

This clonotype has more than one count but fewer than ten. The rearrangement links TRBV7-9 to TRBJ2-5, with D maybe TRBD1 (5 bases). Germline V gives CDR1 SEHNR, CDR2 FQNEAQ (reference sequence). V was shortened by 3 bases and J by 1 base, with 6 bases between the two germline ends. This CDR3 is 13 amino acids long. The CDR3 loop is CASSLDIQETQYF. CDR3 nucleotide sequence: TGTGCCAGCAGCTTGGACATCCAAGAGACCCAGTACTTC.

This clonotype has more than one count but fewer than ten. The chain employs TRBV4-1 and TRBJ2-7, with D hard to call. The CDR3 is 15 residues long. Between the trimmed V and J ends, which lost 4 bases and 2 bases, there was a span of 15 bases. CDR1 and CDR2 from the germline V gene are MGHRA and YSYEKL. The CDR3, as DNA: TGCGCCAGCAGCCCGCAAGCGTCATTAGCCTACGAGCAGTACTTC. This codes for CASSPQASLAYEQYF.

The J gene is TRBJ2-1, the V gene TRBV12-5, with TRBD1 matching 7 bases. The CDR3 is 15 amino acids. CDR1 and CDR2 (germline): LGHNT, FRNRAP. V dropped 7 bases and J dropped 5; count of bases not matched to a gene: 11. CDR3 nucleotide sequence: TGTGCTAGTGTCGATGACAGGGCTTTAAACAATGAGCAGTTCTTC. Its translation is CASVDDRALNNEQFF.

The chain employs TRBV13 and TRBJ2-3; 7 nucleotides align to TRBD1. The CDR3 loop spans 17 amino acids. Germline loops: CDR1 PRHDT, CDR2 FYEKMQ (reference sequence). Trimming at V came to 1 base and at J to 8 bases, leaving 15 bases not matched to a gene. The CDR3 coding sequence is TGTGCCAGCAGCTTAGACAGGGGTAGCGCTCCTTCGGGTACGCAGTATTTT. Its translation is CASSLDRGSAPSGTQYF.